A selection of T cell receptor beta chains follows, all from one sample in a study of T cell responses to AZD1222 COVID-19 vaccine. Assay used: immunoSEQ multiplex PCR; TCRdb lists only in-frame clones, some missing. There are tens of thousands of clones in the sample; around 84% occur only once, and 20% lies in the top ten. The input for sequencing was peripheral blood, taken on day 0 of AZD1222 vaccination. The source is an adult in good health. Each CDR3 is given with its conserved first and last residue. Each record gives: clone size, J gene, D gene, V gene, CDR3 protein, CDR3 DNA. The D gene is left open where the match is weak. Clone size is given for some rows only: seen once, a few or many times, or a class if the clone is expanded.

>NA|TRBJ2-3|NA|TRBV6-4
CASSEQGGTDTQYF
TGTGCCAGCAGTGAGCAGGGCGGCACAGATACGCAGTATTTT
>NA|TRBJ1-2|NA|TRBV11-3
CASSLEYSGDYGYTF
TGTGCCAGCAGCTTAGAATATTCGGGGGACTATGGCTACACCTTC
>NA|TRBJ1-4|NA|TRBV7-2
CASSLGPENEKLFF
TGTGCCAGCAGCTTAGGGCCAGAGAATGAAAAACTGTTTTTT
>NA|TRBJ1-2|NA|TRBV7-9
CASSFTAFYGYTF
TGTGCCAGCAGCTTTACTGCTTTCTATGGCTACACCTTC
>NA|TRBJ2-3|TRBD2|TRBV28
CASSLFERTSGGTDTQYF
TGTGCCAGCAGTCTTTTTGAGCGCACTAGCGGAGGCACAGATACGCAGTATTTT
>NA|TRBJ1-1|NA|TRBV5-1
CAREQNTEAFF
TGCGCCAGGGAACAGAACACTGAAGCTTTCTTT
>few|TRBJ2-1|NA|TRBV5-1
CASSLVPGDNEQFF
TGCGCCAGCAGCTTGGTACCAGGGGACAATGAGCAGTTCTTC
>NA|TRBJ1-2|TRBD1|TRBV6-2/TRBV6-3
CASSYAQGHGYTF
TGTGCCAGCAGTTACGCACAGGGGCATGGCTACACCTTC
>NA|TRBJ2-7|NA|TRBV7-8
CASSLAYGGAGQYF
TGTGCCAGCAGCTTAGCATATGGAGGCGCCGGGCAGTACTTC
>NA|TRBJ2-1|NA|TRBV4-3
CASSLPPQGNNEQFF
TGCGCCAGCAGCCTTCCCCCACAGGGTAACAATGAGCAGTTCTTC
>few|TRBJ2-7|TRBD2|TRBV5-1
CASSPGAGAYEQYF
TGCGCCAGCAGCCCCGGAGCGGGGGCCTACGAGCAGTACTTC
>NA|TRBJ1-2|NA|TRBV6-5
CASTPGSDGDYGYTF
TGTGCCAGCACCCCGGGGAGCGACGGGGACTATGGCTACACCTTC
>NA|TRBJ1-2|TRBD1|TRBV12-3/TRBV12-4
CASSRTGGYTF
TGTGCCAGCAGCAGGACAGGAGGCTACACCTTC
>NA|TRBJ1-5|TRBD1|TRBV15
CATSRDPAGQGNQPQHF
TGTGCCACCAGCAGAGATCCAGCGGGACAGGGAAATCAGCCCCAGCATTTT
>NA|TRBJ2-3|TRBD2|TRBV23-1
CAGLDKTLAGEGTDTQYF
TGCGCCGGGTTGGACAAAACTTTAGCGGGAGAAGGGACAGATACGCAGTATTTT
>few|TRBJ2-2|NA|TRBV5-1
CASSPRRQSQGTGELFF
TGCGCCAGCAGCCCTCGGAGACAGTCTCAGGGCACCGGGGAGCTGTTTTTT
>NA|TRBJ1-6|NA|TRBV15
CATSRVGGRNSPLHF
TGTGCCACCAGCAGAGTAGGAGGGAGGAATTCACCCCTCCACTTT
>NA|TRBJ2-1|TRBD1|TRBV7-9
CASSSEQGANEQFF
TGTGCCAGCAGCTCAGAACAGGGGGCGAATGAGCAGTTCTTC
>NA|TRBJ1-4|TRBD1|TRBV28
CASSPGQGLNEKLFF
TGTGCCAGCAGTCCTGGACAGGGCCTTAATGAAAAACTGTTTTTT
>once|TRBJ2-2|NA|TRBV11-3
CASSHFPNTGELFF
TGTGCCAGCAGCCATTTCCCGAACACCGGGGAGCTGTTTTTT
>NA|TRBJ2-1|TRBD1|TRBV6-5
CASRDRGLYEQFF
TGTGCCAGCAGGGACAGGGGGCTGTATGAGCAGTTCTTC
>NA|TRBJ1-6|NA|TRBV4-3
CASSQDKVGGSASPLHF
TGCGCCAGCAGCCAAGATAAGGTGGGGGGATCGGCTTCACCCCTCCACTTT
>NA|TRBJ2-1|TRBD2|TRBV30
CAWSGLAGVYNEQFF
TGTGCCTGGAGCGGACTAGCGGGAGTTTACAATGAGCAGTTCTTC
>NA|TRBJ1-6|NA|TRBV6-5
CASNGAQSSPLHF
TGTGCCAGCAACGGGGCGCAAAGTTCACCCCTCCACTTT
>NA|TRBJ2-5|NA|TRBV6-2/TRBV6-3
CASSQGSNRETQYF
TGTGCCAGCAGCCAAGGAAGTAACCGGGAGACCCAGTACTTC
>few|TRBJ1-2|NA|TRBV2
CASSENTPNSGYTF
TGTGCCAGCAGTGAAAACACACCAAACTCTGGCTACACCTTC
>once|TRBJ2-2|NA|TRBV18
CASSPGRTGELFF
TGTGCCAGCTCACCCGGACGCACCGGGGAGCTGTTTTTT
>few|TRBJ1-2|NA|TRBV29-1
CSVEWVIYGYTF
TGCAGCGTTGAATGGGTAATCTATGGCTACACCTTC
>NA|TRBJ2-1|NA|TRBV19
CASSRADLTYNEQFF
TGTGCCAGTAGTAGGGCAGACCTAACCTACAATGAGCAGTTCTTC
>NA|TRBJ2-7|TRBD2|TRBV7-2
CASSVLAGAYEQYF
TGTGCCAGCAGCGTCCTAGCGGGAGCCTACGAGCAGTACTTC
>NA|TRBJ1-6|TRBD1|TRBV12-3/TRBV12-4
CAISGAGGGPLHF
TGTGCCATCTCAGGGGCAGGGGGAGGCCCCCTCCACTTT
>NA|TRBJ1-1|NA|TRBV3-1/TRBV3-2
CASSQDGGAFF
TGTGCCAGCAGCCAAGACGGGGGAGCTTTCTTT
>NA|TRBJ2-3|TRBD2|TRBV6-5
CASTPSGGTDTQYF
TGTGCCAGCACTCCTAGCGGTGGCACAGATACGCAGTATTTT
>NA|TRBJ2-3|NA|TRBV5-1
CASSLEAKGTDTQYF
TGCGCCAGCAGCTTGGAAGCTAAGGGCACAGATACGCAGTATTTT
>few|TRBJ2-7|TRBD2|TRBV3-1/TRBV3-2
CASSLGTSGKEQYF
TGTGCCAGCAGCCTCGGGACTAGCGGAAAAGAGCAGTACTTC
>NA|TRBJ2-7|NA|TRBV28
CASSSVTGPSPAEQYF
TGTGCCAGCAGTTCAGTTACGGGGCCGTCACCGGCCGAGCAGTACTTC
>few|TRBJ1-1|NA|TRBV21-1
CASPKDTEAFF
TGTGCCAGCCCCAAGGACACTGAAGCTTTCTTT
>NA|TRBJ2-7|NA|TRBV5-5
CASSLVGVDEQYF
TGTGCCAGCAGCTTGGTAGGGGTAGACGAGCAGTACTTC
>NA|TRBJ2-3|NA|TRBV6-2/TRBV6-3
CASSRRFAAATDTQYF
TGTGCCAGCAGTCGAAGGTTTGCGGCGGCCACAGATACGCAGTATTTT
>NA|TRBJ2-2|NA|TRBV9
CASSRSLGRYLANTGELFF
TGTGCCAGCAGTCGGTCCTTGGGCAGATACCTTGCGAACACCGGGGAGCTGTTTTTT
>NA|TRBJ1-5|TRBD1|TRBV9
CASSVVVTGAQPQHF
TGTGCCAGCAGCGTAGTTGTCACAGGGGCCCAGCCCCAGCATTTT
>NA|TRBJ2-5|NA|TRBV19
CASSWSETAETQYF
TGTGCCAGTAGTTGGTCAGAAACAGCGGAGACCCAGTACTTC
>once|TRBJ1-2|NA|TRBV6-5
CASSYSYRNYGYTF
TGTGCCAGCAGTTACTCGTACCGGAACTATGGCTACACCTTC
>few|TRBJ2-5|NA|TRBV12-5
CASGLSGLSGETQYF
TGTGCTAGTGGTTTGAGCGGCCTCAGTGGGGAGACCCAGTACTTC
>NA|TRBJ2-3|NA|TRBV2
CASSVNGDTQYF
TGTGCCAGCAGTGTGAATGGGGATACGCAGTATTTT
>few|TRBJ2-2|TRBD2|TRBV5-5
CASTYRGLAGVTNTGELFF
TGTGCCAGCACCTATAGAGGACTAGCGGGGGTGACGAACACCGGGGAGCTGTTTTTT